At least ten counts were recorded for the clone carrying this T cell receptor (beta chain). What was amplified from RNA transcripts were TCR beta CDR3 regions. A set of HTBI primers served as the primers for a first-round RT-PCR of the TCR CDR3. A single record per CDR3 protein comes from TCRdb applying MiXCR to the multiplex PCR reads. This repertoire shows about 400,000 distinct CDR3 sequences, roughly 13% found once; its top ten account for around 28%. This record comes from a study of T cells in Graves' hyperthyroidism and ophthalmopathy. PBMCs came from 9 to 10 ml fresh peripheral blood. Deletions cut 6 bases from V and 2 bases from J, with 13 bases between. CDR3 length: 14 residues. Germline lookup yields CDR1 MDHEN and CDR2 SYDVKM.

The genes are TRBV28 and TRBJ1-2; TRBD1 is a possible D gene (6 bases). The sample was blood. The TCR sequence derives from a man between 50 and 59 years old with Graves' ophthalmopathy. CDR3 DNA sequence: TGTGCCAGCAGACCGCCGGGACAAAACTATGGCTACACCTTC. Translation gives CASRPPGQNYGYTF.